This is a list of T cell receptor beta chains from one sample in a study of lymphopenia after photon versus proton radiotherapy. The assay was immunoSEQ multiplex PCR, and TCRdb's table has in-frame clones only and misses some. The repertoire holds 20,000 to 30,000 clones, approximately 85% seen once, with roughly 5.4% in the top ten. This sample comprised peripheral blood, obtained from a patient treated with photon-based radiotherapy. These receptor sequences come from a man younger than 40 with gastric cancer. Each CDR3 is given with its conserved first and last residue. The order of the fields is CDR3 protein, CDR3 DNA, clone size, D gene, J gene, V gene. D genes are given only for firm matches. Expanded clones are given a class, and other clones once, few, many or no size at all.

CASRRRGGQPQHF	TGTGCCAGCAGGAGAAGGGGCGGGCAGCCCCAGCATTTT	few	-	TRBJ1-5	TRBV2
CASSTSGADTQYF	TGTGCCAGCAGCACTAGCGGGGCAGATACGCAGTATTTT	-	TRBD2	TRBJ2-3	TRBV5-4
CASSYRDRVDTGELFF	TGTGCCAGCAGTTACAGGGACAGGGTGGACACCGGGGAGCTGTTTTTT	-	TRBD1	TRBJ2-2	TRBV6-6
CASSLEHGGYGYTF	TGTGCCAGCAGCTTAGAGCATGGGGGCTATGGCTACACCTTC	-	-	TRBJ1-2	TRBV7-6
CASRTGLEAFF	TGTGCCAGTAGGACAGGGCTCGAAGCTTTCTTT	medium-sized	TRBD1	TRBJ1-1	TRBV19
CASSLGPGQPQHF	TGTGCCAGCAGCTTAGGCCCGGGTCAGCCCCAGCATTTT	-	-	TRBJ1-5	TRBV7-3
CASSLAKGDTGELFF	TGTGCCAGCAGCTTAGCGAAAGGGGACACCGGGGAGCTGTTTTTT	-	-	TRBJ2-2	TRBV7-2
CASSVATNEKLFF	TGTGCCAGCAGTGTAGCAACTAATGAAAAACTGTTTTTT	-	-	TRBJ1-4	TRBV4-2
CASSTLAGGGEQYF	TGTGCCAGCAGTACCCTAGCGGGAGGAGGAGAGCAGTACTTC	-	TRBD2	TRBJ2-7	TRBV28
CASSSRGAGVGELFF	TGTGCCAGCAGCTCCCGAGGAGCAGGGGTCGGGGAGCTGTTTTTT	-	-	TRBJ2-2	TRBV7-3
CASNGVGLAGGREQYF	TGTGCCAGCAACGGCGTAGGTCTAGCGGGAGGGCGGGAGCAGTACTTC	-	TRBD2	TRBJ2-7	TRBV2
CASSPRTGYYEQYF	TGTGCCAGCAGCCCTCGGACAGGATACTACGAGCAGTACTTC	-	TRBD1	TRBJ2-7	TRBV7-2
CASSQGGVSSGNTIYF	TGCGCCAGCAGCCAAGGGGGTGTAAGCTCTGGAAACACCATATATTTT	-	-	TRBJ1-3	TRBV4-3
CASSPSAGGQSEQFF	TGTGCCAGCAGCCCTTCAGCGGGGGGGCAGAGTGAGCAGTTCTTC	-	TRBD2	TRBJ2-1	TRBV5-4
CASTRGETQYF	TGTGCCAGCACCCGAGGGGAGACCCAGTACTTC	once	-	TRBJ2-5	TRBV11-2
CASSPTGEDRPLHF	TGTGCCAGCAGCCCGACAGGTGAAGATAGACCCCTCCACTTT	-	-	TRBJ1-6	TRBV6-1
CASSFRDGRDEQFF	TGTGCCAGCAGCTTCCGGGACGGGCGGGATGAGCAGTTCTTC	once	-	TRBJ2-1	TRBV7-9
CASSSTSGRFNEQFF	TGTGCCAGCAGCTCAACTAGCGGGAGGTTCAATGAGCAGTTCTTC	-	TRBD2	TRBJ2-1	TRBV11-2
CTSTNLADYTDTQYF	TGCACCAGCACTAATCTAGCGGACTACACAGATACGCAGTATTTT	-	-	TRBJ2-3	TRBV1
CASSFQGSTEAFF	TGTGCCAGCAGCTTCCAGGGCTCCACTGAAGCTTTCTTT	-	-	TRBJ1-1	TRBV7-2
CASSAQTGLDEKLFF	TGTGCCAGCAGCGCCCAGACAGGGCTAGATGAAAAACTGTTTTTT	-	TRBD1	TRBJ1-4	TRBV9
CASSLGAGGETQYF	TGTGCCAGCAGCTTAGGAGCGGGAGGAGAGACCCAGTACTTC	-	TRBD2	TRBJ2-5	TRBV7-2
CASSLLIRGDRDGYTF	TGTGCCAGCAGCTTACTAATCCGGGGGGACAGGGACGGCTACACCTTC	-	TRBD1	TRBJ1-2	TRBV7-2
CASSQDIAGAGYTF	TGCGCCAGCAGCCAAGATATCGCAGGGGCTGGCTACACCTTC	-	-	TRBJ1-2	TRBV4-3
CASRDRHESNQPQHF	TGTGCCAGTAGAGACAGGCACGAATCCAATCAGCCCCAGCATTTT	-	-	TRBJ1-5	TRBV19
CASSPSGGAGNEQFF	TGTGCCAGCAGCCCGAGCGGGGGGGCGGGTAATGAGCAGTTCTTC	-	TRBD2	TRBJ2-1	TRBV9
CASSVKDNEQFF	TGTGCCAGCAGCGTAAAGGACAATGAGCAGTTCTTC	-	-	TRBJ2-1	TRBV9
CASSQYGLAGGEQYF	TGTGCCAGCAGCCAATACGGACTAGCGGGGGGCGAGCAGTACTTC	once	TRBD2	TRBJ2-7	TRBV4-2
CASKSRHLGGETQYF	TGTGCCAGCAAGAGTCGACATCTAGGGGGAGAGACCCAGTACTTC	-	-	TRBJ2-5	TRBV6-1
CSVGASGSPNEQFF	TGCAGCGTTGGAGCCAGCGGGAGTCCCAATGAGCAGTTCTTC	-	TRBD2	TRBJ2-1	TRBV29-1
CASSSPGQGEEIYGYTF	TGTGCCAGCAGTTCACCGGGACAGGGGGAGGAGATCTATGGCTACACCTTC	-	TRBD1	TRBJ1-2	TRBV28
CASSLPGLAGGQDDTQYF	TGCGCCAGCAGCCTCCCGGGACTAGCGGGGGGGCAGGATGATACGCAGTATTTT	-	TRBD2	TRBJ2-3	TRBV4-1
CASTLGRGLQDTQYF	TGTGCCAGTACTCTAGGCAGGGGCTTACAAGATACGCAGTATTTT	-	-	TRBJ2-3	TRBV19
CASSYSGGGRDTQYF	TGTGCCAGCAGTTACTCGGGGGGTGGAAGAGATACGCAGTATTTT	-	-	TRBJ2-3	TRBV6-5
CASSPPWGDEQYF	TGTGCCAGCAGCCCCCCGTGGGGGGACGAGCAGTACTTC	few	-	TRBJ2-7	TRBV5-6
CASSQDWRANEKLFF	TGCGCCAGCAGCCAAGATTGGCGGGCTAATGAAAAACTGTTTTTT	-	-	TRBJ1-4	TRBV4-1
CASSFNRVSYEQYF	TGTGCCAGCAGTTTTAACAGGGTGTCCTACGAGCAGTACTTC	medium-sized	-	TRBJ2-7	TRBV28
CASSLNGANVLTF	TGTGCCAGCAGTTTAAATGGGGCCAACGTCCTGACTTTC	-	-	TRBJ2-6	TRBV28
CASSDQNEQYF	TGTGCCAGCAGTGATCAAAACGAGCAGTACTTC	-	-	TRBJ2-7	TRBV6-4
CASSQQGSGLRYEQYF	TGTGCCAGCAGTCAACAGGGGTCGGGACTCCGCTACGAGCAGTACTTC	-	-	TRBJ2-7	TRBV28
CASSILDSGTEAFF	TGTGCCAGTAGTATATTGGACTCGGGCACTGAAGCTTTCTTT	few	-	TRBJ1-1	TRBV19
CASSQGANEQYF	TGTGCCAGCAGTCAGGGGGCGAACGAGCAGTACTTC	-	TRBD1	TRBJ2-7	TRBV28
CASSLENSYNEQFF	TGCGCCAGCAGCTTGGAAAATTCCTACAATGAGCAGTTCTTC	-	-	TRBJ2-1	TRBV5-1
CATSRGRERNIQYF	TGTGCCACCAGCAGAGGCAGGGAGAGGAACATTCAGTACTTC	once	-	TRBJ2-4	TRBV15
CASSLAGDTQYF	TGTGCCAGCAGTCTAGCGGGAGATACGCAGTATTTT	once	TRBD2	TRBJ2-3	TRBV28
CASSLQTSGNNEQFF	TGCGCCAGCAGCCTTCAAACGTCGGGTAACAATGAGCAGTTCTTC	-	-	TRBJ2-1	TRBV5-1